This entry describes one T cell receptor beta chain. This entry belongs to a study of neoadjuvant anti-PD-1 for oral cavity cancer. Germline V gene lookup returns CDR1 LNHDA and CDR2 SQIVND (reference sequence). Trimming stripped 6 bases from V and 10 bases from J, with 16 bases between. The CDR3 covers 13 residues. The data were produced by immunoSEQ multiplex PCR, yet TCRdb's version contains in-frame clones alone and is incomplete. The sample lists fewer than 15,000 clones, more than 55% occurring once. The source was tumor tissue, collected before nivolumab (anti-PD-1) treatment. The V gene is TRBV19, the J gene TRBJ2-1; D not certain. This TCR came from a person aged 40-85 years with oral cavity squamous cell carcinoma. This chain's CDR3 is CASRVSGVLEQFF. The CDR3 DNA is TGTGCCAGTAGAGTCAGTGGAGTTTTAGAGCAGTTCTTC.